Shown below are 22 T cell receptor beta chains from a single sample sequenced in a study of identical twins. TCRdb reprocessed the 5' RACE reads with MiXCR, giving one entry per CDR3 protein. Among about 530,000 distinct CDR3 sequences listed, 20% to 25% were seen once. These same data were also listed under a study on yellow fever vaccine responses in identical twins.

Material: CD4+ T cells sorted from blood. The receptor source for this set is a woman under 30 in good health.

The CDR3 loop reads CASSWDTGDSPLHF. Written as DNA, the CDR3 is TGCGCCAGCAGCTGGGACACGGGAGACTCACCCCTCCACTTT. This chain joins TRBV5-1 and TRBJ1-6, with D maybe TRBD1 (6 bases). Trimming left V 3 bases short and J 10 bases short, with 14 bases between. This CDR3 spans 14 amino acids. Looked up from germline, CDR1 is SGHRS and CDR2 is YFSETQ.

This clonotype has more than one count but fewer than ten. The chain uses TRBV18 and TRBJ2-1; D could derive from TRBD1 or TRBD2 (5 bases each). The CDR3 has 15 amino acids. V shed 6 bases and J shed 3 bases, with 15 bases lying between them. Per germline, CDR1 KGHSH and CDR2 LQKENI. The CDR3 DNA reads as TGTGCCAGCTCTTTCGGGACGGATAGCTACAATGAGCAGTTCTTC. It codes for CASSFGTDSYNEQFF.

The chain links TRBV4-1 to TRBJ2-1; possibly TRBD2 for D (5 bases). Germline CDR1 and CDR2: MGHRA and YSYEKL. V dropped 4 bases and J dropped 4 bases, with 14 bases sitting between them. This CDR3 has 15 residues. The CDR3 DNA sequence: TGCGCCAGCAGCCGCACGGAGTCGGGGTACAATGAGCAGTTCTTC. Translation gives CASSRTESGYNEQFF.

This rearrangement joins TRBV18 to TRBJ2-5; D is unclear. The CDR3 sequence is 14 residues long. Per germline, CDR1 KGHSH and CDR2 LQKENI. The V end lost 3 bases, the J end lost 5 bases, and 13 bases lay between the germline ends. DNA of the CDR3: TGTGCCAGCTCACCGATCCAGGTCCGGGAGACCCAGTACTTC. It yields the protein CASSPIQVRETQYF.

This clonotype was counted a few times. The genes are TRBV28 and TRBJ1-5; D is undetermined. Trimming took off 5 bases at V and 0 bases at J, with 8 bases between the two ends. The length of the CDR3 is 14 residues. CDR1 and CDR2 from the germline V gene are MDHEN and SYDVKM. CDR3 sequence: CASSREYSNQPQHF. The CDR3 DNA follows: TGTGCCAGCAGTCGAGAATATAGCAATCAGCCCCAGCATTTT.

The J gene is TRBJ2-5, the V gene TRBV12-5; no clear D. The germline V and J ends were trimmed by 2 bases and 4 bases, with 8 bases remaining between them. The length of the CDR3 is 13 residues. The germline V gene encodes CDR1 LGHNT and CDR2 FRNRAP. CDR3 DNA: TGTGCTAGTGGTTTGCCCTGGGTAGAGACCCAGTACTTC. Translated, it gives CASGLPWVETQYF.

This clonotype was seen a few times. The rearrangement links TRBV20-1 to TRBJ2-3; perhaps TRBD2 as D (7 bases). There are 15 residues in the CDR3. Germline-derived CDR1 and CDR2 are DFQATT and SNEGSKA (reference sequence). V shed 6 bases and J shed 2 bases, with 18 bases lying between them. CDR3 amino acids: CSAAGATSHTDTQYF. In nucleotides, the CDR3 is TGCAGTGCGGCGGGGGCGACATCCCACACAGATACGCAGTATTTT.

The rearrangement links TRBV10-3 to TRBJ1-1, with D hard to call. Germline V gene sequence: CDR1 ENHRY, CDR2 SYGVKD. The CDR3 consists of 16 residues. V lost 0 bases and J 1 base, leaving 12 bases between the germline ends. Written as DNA, the CDR3 is TGTGCCATCAGTGAGTCGGGGAGGGTAGCGAACACTGAAGCTTTCTTT. This encodes CAISESGRVANTEAFF.

This clonotype was seen only a few times. The chain employs TRBV24-1 and TRBJ2-1, with TRBD2 identical over 13 bases. CDR3 size: 16 residues. Germline V lookup: CDR1 KGHDR, CDR2 SFDVKD. Germline trimming cut 7 bases from V and 7 bases from J; bases unmatched to any gene: 9. The CDR3 sequence is CATSTSGRAPGNEQFF. The CDR3 DNA follows: TGTGCCACCAGCACTAGCGGGAGGGCCCCGGGGAATGAGCAGTTCTTC.

This clonotype was counted a few times. This chain connects TRBV12-3 or TRBV12-4 to TRBJ2-5, with D unclear. The CDR3 runs 13 residues. Trimming pared 5 bases from V and 5 bases from J, leaving 12 bases between. This chain's CDR3 is CASSPPSGETQYF. The DNA for the CDR3 is TGTGCCAGCAGTCCGCCCAGTGGGGAGACCCAGTACTTC.

The chain links TRBV5-6 to TRBJ1-2; TRBD1 might be the D (5 bases). This CDR3 region has 16 residues. CDR1 SGHDT and CDR2 YYEEEE come from the germline V gene. With 2 bases removed from V and 0 bases from J, the gap between germline ends came to 14 bases. CDR3 sequence: CASSLGWDGTNYGYTF. DNA of the CDR3: TGTGCCAGCAGCTTAGGATGGGACGGAACTAACTATGGCTACACCTTC.

The table lists this clonotype with a few counts. The chain carries TRBV15 and TRBJ2-2; weak D call: TRBD2 (6 bases). Trimming cost V 5 bases and J 6 bases, with 10 bases left between them. Germline V gene data show CDR1 as LNHNV and CDR2 as YYDKDF (reference sequence). The CDR3 is made up of 13 amino acids. The CDR3 region has the DNA TGTGCCACCAGCGGGGACTTCTCCGGGGAGCTGTTTTTT. Its translation is CATSGDFSGELFF. Variable domain in full (rest from reference TRBV15 and TRBJ2-2): DAMVIQNPRYQVTQFGKPVTLSCSQTLNHNVMYWYQQKSSQAPKLLFHYYDKDFNNEADTPDNFQSRRPNTSFCFLDIRSPGLGDTAMYLCATSGDFSGELFFGEGSRLTVL.

The rearrangement links TRBV20-1 to TRBJ2-3; TRBD2 is a possible D gene (6 bases). Germline CDR1 and CDR2: DFQATT and SNEGSKA (reference sequence). Trimming removed 6 bases from V and 0 bases from J, with 16 bases in between. CDR3 length: 15 residues. The CDR3 here is CSARRTMTSTDTQYF. The CDR3 DNA sequence: TGCAGTGCGAGGCGGACTATGACTAGCACAGATACGCAGTATTTT.

V is TRBV7-9 and J is TRBJ2-7; a possible D gene is TRBD1 (5 bases). Looked up from germline, CDR1 is SEHNR and CDR2 is FQNEAQ (reference sequence). The CDR3 has 12 residues. With 2 bases removed from V and 6 bases from J, the gap between germline ends came to 8 bases. The CDR3 region has the DNA TGTGCCAGCAGCTTACCAGGGCTCGAGCAGTACTTC. Translated: CASSLPGLEQYF.

This clonotype was seen more than once but under ten times. The chain joins TRBV9 to TRBJ2-1; 9 nucleotides align to TRBD1. This CDR3 spans 16 amino acids. The ends lost 0 bases at V and 3 bases at J; junction bases unmatched: 4. Germline loops: CDR1 SGDLS, CDR2 YYNGEE. The CDR3 protein is CASSVAGTGNYNEQFF. CDR3 nucleotides: TGTGCCAGCAGCGTAGCTGGGACAGGGAACTACAATGAGCAGTTCTTC.

In its sample, this clonotype was seen a few times. The rearrangement joins TRBV6-1 to TRBJ2-2; no reliable D call. Germline V lookup: CDR1 MNHNS, CDR2 SASEGT. The CDR3 loop spans 13 amino acids. Trimming left V 0 bases short and J 7 bases short, with 6 bases between. The DNA for the CDR3 is TGTGCCAGCAGTGAAGCGGGCTTCGGGGAGCTGTTTTTT. It specifies CASSEAGFGELFF.

This clonotype was recorded a few times. The chain combines TRBV6-1 with TRBJ2-2; 14 positions match TRBD2. The CDR3 is made up of 17 amino acids. CDR1 is MNHNS and CDR2 is SASEGT in the germline V gene. J was trimmed by 4 bases and V by 4 bases; bases with no gene match: 5. CDR3 protein: CASSGLAGGPSTGELFF. The CDR3 DNA reads TGTGCCAGCAGTGGACTAGCGGGGGGGCCGAGCACCGGGGAGCTGTTTTTT.

V and J are TRBV18 and TRBJ2-2; TRBD1 might be the D (5 bases). Trimming removed 1 base from V and 1 base from J, with 10 bases in between. CDR1 and CDR2 from the germline V gene are KGHSH and LQKENI. This CDR3 contains 16 residues. The CDR3 region is CASSPQGSVNTGELFF. As DNA, the CDR3 is TGTGCCAGCTCACCACAGGGGTCGGTGAACACCGGGGAGCTGTTTTTT.

In this sample, this clonotype turned up a few times. This rearrangement joins TRBV5-1 to TRBJ2-3; 7 bases match TRBD2. The J segment lost 6 bases and the V segment lost 0 bases, leaving 13 bases of the junction unmatched. The germline V gene has CDR1 SGHRS and CDR2 YFSETQ. CDR3 length: 17 amino acids. CDR3 nucleotides: TGCGCCAGCAGCTTGGTGGCTATTGGCGGGAGTATCGATACGCAGTATTTT. Its translation is CASSLVAIGGSIDTQYF.

This clonotype was seen repeatedly, ten times or more. The chain carries TRBV25-1 and TRBJ2-3, with 8 bases identical to TRBD2. Germline loops: CDR1 MGHDK, CDR2 SYGVNS. The CDR3 contains 14 residues. V lost 5 bases and J lost 2; bases outside the gene matches: 3. DNA of the CDR3: TGTGCCAGCAGTTTAGCGGGAAACACAGATACGCAGTATTTT. This codes for CASSLAGNTDTQYF.

This clonotype turned up a few times. V usage is TRBV7-9 and J usage is TRBJ1-1; the D is unclear. CDR1 is SEHNR and CDR2 is FQNEAQ in the germline V gene (reference sequence). Trimming stripped 2 bases from V and 4 bases from J, with 20 bases between. CDR3 size: 17 residues. The CDR3 spells CASSLFQRQDVATEAFF. Written as DNA, the CDR3 is TGTGCCAGCAGCTTATTTCAAAGGCAGGATGTAGCCACTGAAGCTTTCTTT.

The CDR3 here is CASSPGTTIETQYF. The CDR3 region has the DNA TGTGCCAGCAGCCCCGGGACTACGATTGAGACCCAGTACTTC. The rearrangement uses TRBV11-2 and TRBJ2-5, with 7 bases lining up with TRBD2. Germline-derived CDR1 and CDR2 are SGHAT and FQNNGV. J lost 5 bases, V lost 5 bases, and 8 bases had no gene match. CDR3 length: 14 amino acids.